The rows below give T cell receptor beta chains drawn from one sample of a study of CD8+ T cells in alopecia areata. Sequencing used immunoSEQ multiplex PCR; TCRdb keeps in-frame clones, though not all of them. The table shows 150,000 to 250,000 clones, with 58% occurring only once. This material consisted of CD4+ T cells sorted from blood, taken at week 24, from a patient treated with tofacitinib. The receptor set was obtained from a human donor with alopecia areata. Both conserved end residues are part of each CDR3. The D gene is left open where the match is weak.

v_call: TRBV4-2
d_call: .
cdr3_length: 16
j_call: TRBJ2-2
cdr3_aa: CASSQGQGSNTGELFF

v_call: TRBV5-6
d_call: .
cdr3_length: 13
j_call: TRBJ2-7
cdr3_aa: CASSSEGPYEQYF

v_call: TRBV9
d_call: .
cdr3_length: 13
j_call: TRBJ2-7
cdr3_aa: CASSVGPLYEQYF

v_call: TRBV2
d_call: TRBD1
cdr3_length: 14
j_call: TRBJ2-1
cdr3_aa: CASSADRGLDEQFF

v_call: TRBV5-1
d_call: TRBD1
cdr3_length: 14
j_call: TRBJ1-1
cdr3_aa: CASRGTTGGSEAFF

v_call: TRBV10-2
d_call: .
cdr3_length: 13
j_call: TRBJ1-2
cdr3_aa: CASSERMVYGYTF

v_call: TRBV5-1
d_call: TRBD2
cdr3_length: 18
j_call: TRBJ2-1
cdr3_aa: CASSLARTSGSMDNEQFF

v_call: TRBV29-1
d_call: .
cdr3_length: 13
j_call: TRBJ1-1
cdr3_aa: CSGLKELNTEAFF

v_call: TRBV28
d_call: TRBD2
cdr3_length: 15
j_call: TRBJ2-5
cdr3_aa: CASSKDGTSEETQYF

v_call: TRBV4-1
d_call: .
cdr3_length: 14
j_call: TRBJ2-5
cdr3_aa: CASSATGGGETQYF

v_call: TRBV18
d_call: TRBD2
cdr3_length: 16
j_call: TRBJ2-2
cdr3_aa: CASSPRASGDTGELFF

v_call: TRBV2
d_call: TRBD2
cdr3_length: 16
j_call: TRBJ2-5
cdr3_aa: CASSEARSGGQETQYF

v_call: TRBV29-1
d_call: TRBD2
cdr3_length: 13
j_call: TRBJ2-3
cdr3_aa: CRGGGGGTDTQYF

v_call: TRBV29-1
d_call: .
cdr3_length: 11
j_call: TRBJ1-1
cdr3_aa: CSVSMNTEAFF

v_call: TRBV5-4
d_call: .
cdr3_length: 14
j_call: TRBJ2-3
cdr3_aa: CASSFSGSTDTQYF

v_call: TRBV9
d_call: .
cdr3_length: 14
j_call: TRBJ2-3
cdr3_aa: CASSLISVADTQYF

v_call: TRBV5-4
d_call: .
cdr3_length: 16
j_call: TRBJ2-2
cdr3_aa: CASSLGGASNTGELFF

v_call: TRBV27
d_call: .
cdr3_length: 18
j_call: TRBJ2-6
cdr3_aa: CASVISGRSLLGANVLTF

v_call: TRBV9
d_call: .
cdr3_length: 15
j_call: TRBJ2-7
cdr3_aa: CASSVGDSSSYEQYF

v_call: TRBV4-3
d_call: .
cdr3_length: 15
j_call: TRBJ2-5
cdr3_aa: CASSQEGTVQETQYF

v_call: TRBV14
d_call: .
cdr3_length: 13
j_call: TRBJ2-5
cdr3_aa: CASSRSLQETQYF

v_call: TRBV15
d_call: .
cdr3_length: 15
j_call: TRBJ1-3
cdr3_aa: CATSRGGEQGNTIYF

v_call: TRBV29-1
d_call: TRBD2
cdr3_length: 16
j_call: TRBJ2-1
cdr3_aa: CSVGRPSGGAGNEQFF